This TCR beta chain was sequenced during a study of T cells in Graves' hyperthyroidism and ophthalmopathy. Study-wide findings and caveats: Clonotypes that were expanded in thyroid above 0.001 mostly appeared in blood too. In validation, the model predicted ophthalmopathy. These predictions came a median about 6.8 months before onset.

Criteria for exclusion of patients were uncontrolled infection, other autoimmune disease, pregnancy or lactation. Clinical symptoms, serum thyroxine and TRAb, thyroid ultrasound and orbital computed tomography together formed the diagnostic basis. RNA transcripts served as the template for amplifying TCR beta CDR3 regions. RT-PCR in the first round (using the HTBI primer set) targeted the TCR CDR3. TCRdb re-called the multiplex PCR reads with MiXCR, one entry per CDR3 protein. This sample carries about 660,000 distinct CDR3 sequences, 45% of them seen once, and the ten largest clones take less than 9.5%. V lost 0 bases, J lost 0 bases, and 10 bases lay in between. This CDR3 has 15 residues. Germline V gene lookup returns CDR1 SGDLS and CDR2 YYNGEE. Comments on this clonotype: Its antigen is unidentified.

The chain couples TRBV9 to TRBJ2-7, with D uncertain. The source is an adult man with Graves' disease, either hyperthyroidism or ophthalmopathy (not recorded which). Source material: peripheral blood or thyroid tissue (not recorded which). CDR3 region: CASSVVGESSYEQYF. The DNA for the CDR3 is TGTGCCAGCAGCGTAGTCGGCGAGAGCTCCTACGAGCAGTACTTC.